Given below is one T cell receptor (beta chain) in context. Antigen specificity is unknown. These data belong to a study of cytomegalovirus exposure and HLA in healthy donors. Germline V lookup: CDR1 SGHRS, CDR2 YFSETQ. The ends lost 5 bases at V and 1 base at J; junction bases unmatched: 6. The CDR3 is 16 amino acids. PCR was performed using 60 Vbeta and 13 Jbeta primers. Assay used: immunoSEQ multiplex PCR; TCRdb lists only in-frame clones, some missing. The sample consists of around 99,000 clones, approximately 79% of them appearing once. Study findings and constraints: Association of a missense DCLRE1C variant with TCR beta V- and J-gene trimming was reported in a later analysis.

Sequenced material: PBMCs. This chain connects TRBV5-1 to TRBJ1-6; 7 positions agree with TRBD1. The receptor was derived from a man between 18 and 29 years old in good health and CMV-seronegative. DNA of the CDR3: TGCGCCAGCAGTTCAGACAGGGTTTCCTATAATTCACCCCTCCACTTT. Its translation is CASSSDRVSYNSPLHF.